Shown below are 6 T cell receptor beta chains from a single sample sequenced in a study of blood T cell repertoires in COVID-19. The method was immunoSEQ multiplex PCR; TCRdb's version includes in-frame clones alone and lacks a portion of them. Of about 270,000 clones detected, roughly 90% appear once; the ten largest clones hold roughly 2.9%. The sequenced material came from PBMCs or T cells enriched from blood (not recorded which). These receptors all stem from a man in his forties who had been exposed to COVID-19.

In this sample, this clone turned up once. The chain couples TRBV7-3 to TRBJ2-2; 9 positions agree with TRBD2. The CDR3 consists of 15 residues. With 6 bases clipped from V and 0 bases from J, the junction kept 2 bases outside the gene matches. Germline CDR1 is SGHTA and CDR2 is FQGTGA. The DNA for the CDR3 is TGTGCCAGCAGGCCTAGCGGGGCGAACACCGGGGAGCTGTTTTTT. This sequence encodes CASRPSGANTGELFF.

This chain's CDR3 is CASSSSQELTEAFF. CDR3 bases: TGCGCCAGCAGCTCCTCACAGGAGTTAACTGAAGCTTTCTTT. J is TRBJ1-1 and V is TRBV4-1; D is perhaps TRBD1 (5 bases). The CDR3 consists of 14 residues. Between the trimmed V and J ends, which lost 5 bases and 5 bases, there was a span of 15 bases. From germline, CDR1 is MGHRA and CDR2 YSYEKL.

The V gene is TRBV6-5, the J gene TRBJ1-1; no reliable D call. The CDR3 is 12 residues long. Germline lookup yields CDR1 MNHEY and CDR2 SVGAGI. Trimming shortened V by 2 bases and J by 8 bases, and 9 bases separated the two germline ends. CDR3 sequence: CASSYNGIEAFF. The DNA for the CDR3 is TGTGCCAGCAGTTACAACGGTATCGAAGCTTTCTTT.

This chain links TRBV3-1 (or the pseudogene TRBV3-2) with TRBJ1-1; 12 bases map to TRBD1. The V segment lost 4 bases and the J segment 7 bases; nucleotides outside the gene matches: 7. This CDR3 contains 15 residues. Germline V lookup: CDR1 LGHDT, CDR2 YNNKEL (reference sequence). CDR3 DNA sequence: TGTGCCAGCAGCCTTTCCGGGACAGGGGGCCTTGAAGCTTTCTTT. Protein product: CASSLSGTGGLEAFF.

V is TRBV27 and J is TRBJ1-5; 8 nucleotides match TRBD1. Germline trimming cut 4 bases from V and 2 bases from J; bases unmatched to any gene: 4. The V gene's germline CDR1 is MNHEY and CDR2 SMNVEV (reference sequence). The CDR3 consists of 15 residues. CDR3 in amino acids: CASSSDRGGNQPQHF. As DNA, the CDR3 is TGTGCCAGCAGTTCCGACAGGGGAGGCAATCAGCCCCAGCATTTT.

Turning to this clone: The same CDR3 can be traced to other DNA sequences in this sample. This chain connects TRBV5-1 to TRBJ2-7; 7 positions match TRBD2. V was pared by 0 bases and J by 3 bases, with 6 bases of the junction left unmatched. The germline V gene encodes CDR1 SGHRS and CDR2 YFSETQ. CDR3 length: 15 residues. The CDR3 bases are TGCGCCAGCAGCTTGGGGGCTAGCGGAAGCTACGAGCAGTACTTC. This codes for CASSLGASGSYEQYF.